The 2 T cell receptor beta chains in this list originate from one sample, sequenced in a study of CD8+CD57+ T cells in acquired aplastic anemia. Those patients picked for sequencing had displayed CD8+CD57+ cell expansion on flow cytometry. Genomic DNA acted as the template from which TCR beta VDJ combination and CDR3 sequence profiling were carried out. TCRdb reprocessed the reads with MiXCR, giving one entry per CDR3 protein. The sample lists about 160,000 distinct CDR3 sequences, around 48% occurring once. Sample: sorted CD4+, CD8+, or CD8+CD57+ T cells (not recorded which) from PBMCs. Source of these receptors: a human donor with aplastic anemia.

Concerning this clonotype itself: A much larger clone differs by one base, so this may be a read error. The chain joins TRBV2 to TRBJ2-7; D possibly uses TRBD1 or TRBD2 (6 bases each). The V end was cut by 5 bases, the J end by 6 bases, with 11 bases between. The CDR3 extends over 12 amino acids. Germline V gene data show CDR1 as SNHLY and CDR2 as FYNNEI. CDR3 in amino acids: CASSWTGAEQYF. The CDR3 coding sequence is TGTGCCAGCAGTTGGACGGGGGCCGAGCAGTACTTC.

This clonotype was counted ten times or more. This sequence joins TRBV18 and TRBJ2-7; D is tentatively TRBD1 or TRBD2 (5 bases each). From germline, CDR1 is KGHSH and CDR2 LQKENI. The CDR3 is made up of 14 amino acids. V was pared by 5 bases and J by 2 bases, with 13 bases between. CDR3 in DNA: TGTGCCAGCTCATCCGGGACGGCAACCTACGAGCAGTACTTC. Its translation is CASSSGTATYEQYF.